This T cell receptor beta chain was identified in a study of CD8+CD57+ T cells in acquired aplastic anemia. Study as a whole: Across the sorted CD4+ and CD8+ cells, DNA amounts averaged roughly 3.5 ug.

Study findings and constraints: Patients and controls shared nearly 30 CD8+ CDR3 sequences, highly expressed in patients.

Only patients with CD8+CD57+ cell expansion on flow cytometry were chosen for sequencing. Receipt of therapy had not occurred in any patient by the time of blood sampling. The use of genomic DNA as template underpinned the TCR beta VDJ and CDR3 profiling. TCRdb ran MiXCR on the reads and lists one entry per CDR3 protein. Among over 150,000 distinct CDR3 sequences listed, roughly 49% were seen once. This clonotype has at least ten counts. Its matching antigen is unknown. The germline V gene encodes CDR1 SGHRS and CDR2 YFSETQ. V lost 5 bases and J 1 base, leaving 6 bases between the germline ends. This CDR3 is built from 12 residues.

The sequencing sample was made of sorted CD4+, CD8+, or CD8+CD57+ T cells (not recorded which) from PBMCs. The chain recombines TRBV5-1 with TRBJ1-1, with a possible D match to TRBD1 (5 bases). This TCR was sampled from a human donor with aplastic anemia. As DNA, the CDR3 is TGCGCCAGCAGAACAGGGAACACTGAAGCTTTCTTT. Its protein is CASRTGNTEAFF.